This T cell receptor beta chain was recorded in a study of lymphopenia after photon versus proton radiotherapy. Concerning this clone: No antigen is known for it.

Here immunoSEQ multiplex PCR was the method, and the copy in TCRdb shows in-frame clones only, minus some. The table lists about 68,000 clones, approximately 90% of them singletons, with about 3% in the top ten. Overall study findings and caveats: After lymphocyte nadir, photon-treated repertoires showed oligoclonal expansion, especially CD8+ Temra. In patients who died, overall survival fell as post-nadir TCR diversity dropped more. Better survival with proton therapy was suggested as possible, not demonstrated. Proton therapy kept repertoires fairly stable, unlike photons, which gained effector/memory cells.

The V gene end was trimmed by 6 bases and the J gene end by 4 bases; junction bases not matched to a gene: 11. The CDR3 runs 16 residues. Germline V gives CDR1 SNHLY, CDR2 FYNNEI. The source of this sequence is a woman in her seventies with pancreatic cancer. J is TRBJ2-7 and V is TRBV2, with TRBD2 matching 11 bases. Sequencing used peripheral blood, obtained from a patient treated with photon-based radiotherapy. CDR3 sequence: CASRDYLTSGTYEQYF. The CDR3 coding sequence is TGTGCCAGCAGAGACTACCTGACTAGCGGGACTTACGAGCAGTACTTC.